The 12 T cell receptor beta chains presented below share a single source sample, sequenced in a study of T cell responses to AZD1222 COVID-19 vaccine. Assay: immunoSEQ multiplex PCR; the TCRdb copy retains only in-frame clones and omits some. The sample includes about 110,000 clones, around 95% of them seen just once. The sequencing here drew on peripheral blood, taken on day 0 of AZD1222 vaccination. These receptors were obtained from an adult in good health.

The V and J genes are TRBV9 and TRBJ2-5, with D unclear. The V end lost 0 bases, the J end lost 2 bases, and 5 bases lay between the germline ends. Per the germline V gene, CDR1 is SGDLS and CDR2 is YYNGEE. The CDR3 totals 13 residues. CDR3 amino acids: CASSVGPQETQYF. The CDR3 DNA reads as TGTGCCAGCAGCGTAGGACCGCAAGAGACCCAGTACTTC. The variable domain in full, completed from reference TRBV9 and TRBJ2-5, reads DSGVTQTPKHLITATGQRVTLRCSPRSGDLSVYWYQQSLDQGLQFLIQYYNGEERAKGNILERFSAQQFPDLHSELNLSSLELGDSALYFCASSVGPQETQYFGPGTRLLVL.

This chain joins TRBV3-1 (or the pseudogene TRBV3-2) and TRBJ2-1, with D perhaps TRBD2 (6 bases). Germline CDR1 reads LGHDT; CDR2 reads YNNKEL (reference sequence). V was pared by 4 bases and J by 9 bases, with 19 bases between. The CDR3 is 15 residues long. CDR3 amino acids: CASSRPGLSLFEQFF. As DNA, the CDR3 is TGTGCCAGCAGCCGTCCGGGACTCTCCCTCTTTGAGCAGTTCTTC.

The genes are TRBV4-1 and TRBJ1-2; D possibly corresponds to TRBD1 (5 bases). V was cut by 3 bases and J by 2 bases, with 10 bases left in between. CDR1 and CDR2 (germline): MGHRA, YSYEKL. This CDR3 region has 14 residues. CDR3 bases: TGCGCCAGCAGCCAGCCGGGGCGCAACTATGGCTACACCTTC. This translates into CASSQPGRNYGYTF.

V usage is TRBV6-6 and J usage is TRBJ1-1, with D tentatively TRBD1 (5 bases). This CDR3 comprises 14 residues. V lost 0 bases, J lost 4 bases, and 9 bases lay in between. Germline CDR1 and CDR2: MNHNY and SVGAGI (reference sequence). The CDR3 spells CASSYSSGGTEAFF. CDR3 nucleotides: TGTGCCAGCAGTTACTCTTCCGGGGGCACTGAAGCTTTCTTT.

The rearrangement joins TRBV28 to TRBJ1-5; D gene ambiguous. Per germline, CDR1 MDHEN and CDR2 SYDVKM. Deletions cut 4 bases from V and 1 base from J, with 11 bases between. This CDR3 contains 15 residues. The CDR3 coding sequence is TGTGCCAGCAGTTCATGGCTCTCGAGCAATCAGCCCCAGCATTTT. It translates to CASSSWLSSNQPQHF.

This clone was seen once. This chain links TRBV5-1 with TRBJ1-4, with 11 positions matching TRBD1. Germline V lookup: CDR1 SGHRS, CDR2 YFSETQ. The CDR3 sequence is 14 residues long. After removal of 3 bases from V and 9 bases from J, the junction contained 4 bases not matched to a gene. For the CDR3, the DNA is TGCGCCAGCAGCTGGGGACAGGGGGATAAAAAACTGTTTTTT. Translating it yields CASSWGQGDKKLFF.

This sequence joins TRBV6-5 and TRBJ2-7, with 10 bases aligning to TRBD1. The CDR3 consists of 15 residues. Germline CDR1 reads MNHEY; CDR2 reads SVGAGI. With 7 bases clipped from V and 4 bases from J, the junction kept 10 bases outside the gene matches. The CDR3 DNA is TGTGCCAGCATTCCAAACCGGGACAGGGGATACGAGCAGTACTTC. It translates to CASIPNRDRGYEQYF.

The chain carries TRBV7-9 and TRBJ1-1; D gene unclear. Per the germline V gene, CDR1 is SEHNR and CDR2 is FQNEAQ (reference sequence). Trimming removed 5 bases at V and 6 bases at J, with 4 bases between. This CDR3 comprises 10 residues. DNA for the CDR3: TGTGCCAGCAGCCCCGCTGAAGCTTTCTTT. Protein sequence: CASSPAEAFF.

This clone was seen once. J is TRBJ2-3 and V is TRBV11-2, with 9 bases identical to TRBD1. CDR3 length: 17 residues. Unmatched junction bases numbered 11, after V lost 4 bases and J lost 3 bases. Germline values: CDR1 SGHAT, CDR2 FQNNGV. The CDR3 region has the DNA TGTGCCAGCAGCTCCCATGGGGCGGGACAGGGAACAGATACGCAGTATTTT. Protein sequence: CASSSHGAGQGTDTQYF.

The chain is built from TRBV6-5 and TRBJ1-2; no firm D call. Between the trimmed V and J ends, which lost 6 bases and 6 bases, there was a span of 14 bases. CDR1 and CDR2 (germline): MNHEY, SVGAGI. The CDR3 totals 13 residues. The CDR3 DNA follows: TGTGCCAGCAGCTTACACGGGGAGAATGGCTACACCTTC. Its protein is CASSLHGENGYTF.

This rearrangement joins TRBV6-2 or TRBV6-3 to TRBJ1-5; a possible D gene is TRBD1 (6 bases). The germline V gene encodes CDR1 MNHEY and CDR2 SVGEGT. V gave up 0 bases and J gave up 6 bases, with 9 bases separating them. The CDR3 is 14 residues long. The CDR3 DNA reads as TGTGCCAGCAGTTACTCGTCGGGGGCTCAGCCCCAGCATTTT. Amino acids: CASSYSSGAQPQHF.

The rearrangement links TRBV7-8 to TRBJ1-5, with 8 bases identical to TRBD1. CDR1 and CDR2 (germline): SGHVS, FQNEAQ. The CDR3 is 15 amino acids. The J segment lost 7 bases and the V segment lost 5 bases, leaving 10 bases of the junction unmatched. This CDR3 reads CASSPIQGARQPQHF. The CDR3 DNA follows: TGTGCCAGCAGCCCAATCCAGGGGGCGCGACAGCCCCAGCATTTT. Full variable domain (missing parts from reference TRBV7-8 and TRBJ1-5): GAGVSQSPRYKVAKRGQDVALRCDPISGHVSLFWYQQALGQGPEFLTYFQNEAQLDKSGLPSDRFFAERPEGSVSTLKIQRTQQEDSAVYLCASSPIQGARQPQHFGDGTRLSIL.